A selection of T cell receptor beta chains follows, all from one sample in a study of CD8 T cells in ankylosing spondylitis. TCRdb analysed the 5' RACE reads with MiXCR anew, one entry per CDR3 protein. The sample consists of about 800,000 distinct CDR3 sequences, roughly 10% of them appearing once. The sequenced sample was blood, either unsorted or a sorted T cell fraction (not recorded which). The receptors originated from a male donor with ankylosing spondylitis. The CDR3 runs from the conserved cysteine through the conserved F or W. The order of the fields is clone size, D gene, J gene, V gene, CDR3 protein, CDR3 DNA. D genes are given only for firm matches. Only part of the rows carry a size: once, few, many, or a class if the clone is expanded.

few	.	TRBJ1-2	TRBV4-3	CASSQAHGGSYGYTF	TGCGCCAGCAGCCAAGCTCACGGAGGTTCCTATGGCTACACCTTC
many	TRBD1	TRBJ2-1	TRBV6-5	CASSYSMLGQGAHEQFF	TGTGCCAGCAGTTACTCTATGCTGGGACAGGGTGCACATGAGCAGTTCTTC
.	.	TRBJ1-2	TRBV12-3/TRBV12-4	CASSLPGGAYGYTF	TGTGCCAGCAGTCTTCCCGGGGGCGCCTATGGCTACACCTTC
many	TRBD2	TRBJ2-1	TRBV27	CASSLIAGGTNEQFF	TGTGCCAGCAGTTTAATAGCGGGAGGAACCAATGAGCAGTTCTTC
.	.	TRBJ1-4	TRBV5-5	CASSFQGPSEKLFF	TGTGCCAGCAGCTTCCAGGGGCCTAGTGAAAAACTGTTTTTT
.	.	TRBJ1-1	TRBV29-1	CSVSVGSNTEAFF	TGCAGCGTGTCGGTGGGGTCGAACACTGAAGCTTTCTTT
.	.	TRBJ1-2	TRBV20-1	CSGKGSGAVLYYGYTF	TGCAGTGGGAAGGGGTCAGGGGCGGTATTGTACTATGGCTACACCTTC
few	TRBD1	TRBJ1-2	TRBV27	CASRTGTVDGYTF	TGTGCCAGCAGGACCGGGACAGTCGATGGCTACACCTTC
few	TRBD1	TRBJ2-7	TRBV5-5	CASSLGQGGYYEQYF	TGTGCCAGCAGCCTTGGACAGGGGGGGTACTACGAGCAGTACTTC
many	.	TRBJ2-1	TRBV7-2	CASSLARSNEQFF	TGTGCCAGCAGCTTAGCAAGGAGCAATGAGCAGTTCTTC
.	TRBD1	TRBJ2-1	TRBV5-1	CASSLVWTGAYNEQFF	TGCGCCAGCAGCTTGGTTTGGACAGGGGCGTACAATGAGCAGTTCTTC
many	TRBD1	TRBJ2-1	TRBV5-1	CASSSNRGTYNEQFF	TGCGCCAGCAGCTCCAACAGGGGCACCTACAATGAGCAGTTCTTC
many	.	TRBJ2-7	TRBV5-1	CASRLWGRETYEQYF	TGCGCCAGCCGTCTCTGGGGCAGGGAGACCTACGAGCAGTACTTC
.	TRBD2	TRBJ2-1	TRBV20-1	CSQRGSSYNEQFF	TGCAGCCAGCGGGGGAGCTCCTACAATGAGCAGTTCTTC